This T cell receptor beta chain was identified during a study of Japanese encephalitis immunity and Zika vaccine responses (dated by TCRdb to about 2021). Regarding the research as a whole: Each included participant got alum-adjuvanted ZPIV three times, at weeks 0, 4 and 28, with every dose being 5.0 ug. In addition, the TCR repertoires of three flavivirus-naive individuals were analyzed at weeks 2, 6 and 52 after ZPIV vaccination began. Before ZPIV, twelve participants were given one dose of YFV vaccine (YF-VAX), while 8 or 9 participants were flavivirus-naive. The study tested whether prior Japanese encephalitis virus (JEV) or yellow fever virus (YFV) vaccination shaped CD4 T cell responses to the Zika vaccine. ZIKV peptides were 15-mers overlapping by 11 residues, selected for NetMHCpan/NetMHCII-predicted epitopes with affinity below 50 nM. For TCR sequencing, six representative participants were selected from each pre-vaccination group, and samples were taken at week 0 (after pre-vaccination, before ZPIV) and at week 52. Two to three months ahead of the first ZPIV dose, around 13 participants were given JEV vaccine (IXIARO) as a two-dose regimen with the doses 28 days apart. For stimulations, either ZIKV structural-protein peptide pools divided into flavivirus-conserved and non-conserved sets or JEV or YFV peptides matching the pre-vaccination were used. The full study reports these points: Repertoire similarity across time-points and stimulations was higher in JEV-pre-vaccinated donors than in YFV-pre-vaccinated donors, indicating more clonotypes shared between ZIKV and JEV stimulation. Only a few individuals showed CD8 T cell responses to ZIKV peptide pools, and those responses were very low in magnitude. Because there were not enough samples, the peptide pools could not be deconvoluted, which meant the specific peptides behind the cross-reactive responses went unidentified. Samples were clustered by participant, with no similarity observed between individuals, suggesting that no public TCRs were detected. The analysis covered only a subset of trial participants who had three doses and adequate samples, rather than the whole vaccinated cohort. In JEV-pre-vaccinated donors, the repertoire richness of CD4 T cells responding to conserved ZIKV epitopes dropped significantly after ZPIV.

The method behind the library was 5' RACE. Before sequencing, the TCRbeta libraries were pooled in proportion to the number of cells sorted for each library. RNAzol RT was used to extract total RNA from the sorted cells, and cDNA was then synthesized using an oligo(dT) primer together with a template-switching oligo. The TCRbeta V-CDR3-J region was amplified by PCR with Kapa HiFi between a SMARTer oligo primer and a TCRbeta constant-region primer. Illumina adaptors and sample-specific index barcodes were added in a second PCR, followed by HighPrep bead cleanup and Bioanalyzer confirmation of a band of roughly 650 bp. Libraries were sequenced on an Illumina MiSeq with 2x151 bp paired-end reads. In the paper's pipeline: An in-house Java program demultiplexed the reads, and MiXCR assigned TCRbeta annotations and counted clonotypes. Repertoire overlap was assessed with Morisita-Horn indices from the R package vegan, and UPGMA clustering and Circos plots of recurring clonotypes were generated. Shannon diversity and richness were each normalized to the maximum value possible given the input cell numbers, so the resulting values fell between 0 and 1. MUSCLE was used to align CDR3beta sequences, SeqinR to compute distances, and R to plot multidimensional scaling. Using fastp at Q25 and MiXCR, TCRdb reprocessed the public reads and kept productive beta chains. Duplicate CDR3 protein sequences are folded into a single record with the most common DNA and genes. TCRdb, not the original authors, processed these V and J calls. The sample table records approximately 1,500 distinct CDR3 sequences; 5.3% of these occur just once. The ten largest clones take up roughly 27% of the sample.

After labeling with CellTrace CFSE, PBMCs were cultured for less than 7 days in RPMI containing approximately 8% human serum along with peptide pools, each at 1 ug/mL. Unfixed proliferating CD4 T cells were sorted on a BD FACSAria as live CD56-CD19-CD16-CD3+CD4+ CFSE-low cells. The enrolled adults were healthy and tested seronegative for ZIKV, JEV, YFV, DENV and WNV on microneutralization screening. Samples came from a phase 1, double-blinded, randomized, placebo-controlled trial of an alum-adjuvanted Zika purified-inactivated virus (ZPIV) vaccine. Peripheral blood mononuclear cells were isolated using a standard procedure and then kept frozen in liquid nitrogen until they were used. As a fraction of the sample, this clonotype is medium-sized (0.01 to 0.1%). The input lacks base qualities; no much larger clone sits a single base away. Trimming costs V 11 bases and J 4 bases, and their ends lie 20 bases apart. CDR1 and CDR2 were assigned from the germline V gene as ENHRY and SYGVKD. From the cysteine through the phenylalanine, the CDR3 covers 14 amino acids. The kept DNA is CDR3 alone, 42 bases in frame from the first base.

The origin of this receptor is an adult woman who received an inactivated Zika virus vaccine. This receptor chain uses TRBV10-3 and TRBJ1-1, with no reliable assignment of the D segment. The input for sequencing was antigen-activated CD4+ T cells from blood, cultured, taken during a Zika inactivated vaccine study. The bases are TGTGCCTCCAAAAGCCGACGGGATCTCACTGAAGCTTTCTTT. The translation is CASKSRRDLTEAFF.